The clone carrying this TCR beta chain was seen a handful of times. Its antigen is still unknown. TCRbeta library preparation incorporated unique molecular identifiers. TCRdb redid the calling of the PCR reads with MiXCR, one entry per CDR3 protein. The sample shows about 830,000 distinct CDR3 sequences, about 15% of them seen only once. V shed 1 base and J shed 3 bases, with 13 bases lying between them. The CDR3 is 15 amino acids. Germline assignment: CDR1 MGHRA and CDR2 YSYEKL. This entry is derived from a study of T-cell reconstitution after alpha-beta-depleted transplantation in children. Broader study findings: T-cell counts and diversity at one year post-transplant came mainly from newly produced T cells. Surviving recipient T cells and thymic progenitors underlay high day-60 TCRbeta diversity in some patients. About two months after transplant, alpha-beta T cells reportedly came from several hundred expanded graft clones.

V usage is TRBV4-1 and J usage is TRBJ2-7, with no clear D. The sample was PBMCs, mostly from graft donor cells, taken 360 days after TCRalphabeta/CD19-depleted stem cell transplant. The origin of this receptor is a male patient aged 10 to 17 who had a stem cell transplant for acute lymphoblastic leukemia, so the T cells may come from the graft donor. The CDR3 region is CASSQAMGRIYEQYF. For the CDR3, the DNA is TGCGCCAGCAGCCAAGCTATGGGCAGGATCTACGAGCAGTACTTC.